The sequence of this T cell receptor beta chain was determined in a study of identical twins. The CDR3 sequence is 14 residues long. Germline CDR1 is MNHNS and CDR2 is SASEGT. V shed 6 bases and J 3 bases; nucleotides not matched to a gene: 4. TCRdb analysed the 5' RACE reads with MiXCR anew, one entry per CDR3 protein. The data contain hundreds of thousands of distinct CDR3 sequences, 24% of them singletons. The same data also contributed to another study, on T cells expressing NK-cell markers.

The sample taken for sequencing was CD4+ T cells sorted from blood. The receptor's source is a woman aged 18-29 years in good health. The J gene is TRBJ2-7, the V gene TRBV6-1, with 11 positions matching TRBD2. CDR3 nucleotides: TGTGCCAGCAGCAGACTAGCGGGGTACTACGAGCAGTACTTC. It encodes CASSRLAGYYEQYF.